These T cell receptor beta chains were read from a single sample in a study of blood T cell repertoires in COVID-19. The assay was immunoSEQ multiplex PCR, and TCRdb's table has in-frame clones only and misses some. The sample comprises more than 300,000 clones, more than 90% of which are singletons, and 3.9% rests with the top ten. Sequencing input: PBMCs or T cells enriched from blood (not recorded which). These receptors were obtained from a woman under 40 who had been exposed to COVID-19. CDR3s include the opening cysteine and the closing phenylalanine or tryptophan. The D gene is left open where the match is weak. Size values are once, few and many counts, or a class for expanded clones, and some rows have none.

v_gene	d_gene	j_gene	abundance	CDR3aa	CDR3nt
TRBV11-2	TRBD2	TRBJ2-1	NA	CASSLDGPLWEGNEQFF	TGTGCCAGCAGCTTAGATGGCCCACTCTGGGAGGGGAATGAGCAGTTCTTC
TRBV7-8	NA	TRBJ1-5	NA	CASSVGGGRFGQPQHF	TGTGCCAGCAGCGTGGGCGGGGGCCGGTTTGGGCAGCCCCAGCATTTT
TRBV29-1	TRBD1	TRBJ2-7	NA	CSVGPGQGFYEQYF	TGCAGCGTGGGGCCGGGACAGGGGTTCTACGAGCAGTACTTC
TRBV5-1	TRBD1	TRBJ2-3	NA	CASSRQGDTQYF	TGCGCCAGCAGCAGACAGGGGGATACGCAGTATTTT
TRBV3-1/TRBV3-2	TRBD1	TRBJ1-2	NA	CASSPRDRGGYTF	TGTGCCAGCAGCCCCCGGGACAGGGGCGGCTACACCTTC
TRBV16	NA	TRBJ1-1	once	CASSQERVLSEAFF	TGTGCCAGCAGCCAAGAGAGGGTTTTATCTGAAGCTTTCTTT
TRBV25-1	TRBD1	TRBJ1-1	NA	CASSDPQGGSTEAFF	TGTGCCAGCAGTGACCCACAGGGGGGGTCCACTGAAGCTTTCTTT
TRBV4-3	NA	TRBJ1-2	NA	CASSQEVSQALSGYTF	TGCGCCAGCAGCCAAGAGGTATCACAGGCCCTTAGTGGCTACACCTTC
TRBV5-6	NA	TRBJ1-3	NA	CASRKTVFGNTIYF	TGTGCCAGCAGAAAGACAGTGTTCGGAAACACCATATATTTT
TRBV6-5	TRBD1	TRBJ2-2	NA	CATGQGLTGELFF	TGTGCCACCGGACAGGGCCTCACCGGGGAGCTGTTTTTT
TRBV11-3	TRBD1	TRBJ1-1	NA	CASSPGQGGVTEAFF	TGTGCCAGCAGCCCCGGACAGGGGGGTGTTACTGAAGCTTTCTTT
TRBV19	NA	TRBJ2-3	NA	CASSIYTDTQYF	TGTGCCAGTAGTATATACACAGATACGCAGTATTTT
TRBV6-5	NA	TRBJ1-6	NA	CASSRTENYNSPLHF	TGTGCCAGCAGTAGGACAGAGAATTATAATTCACCCCTCCACTTT
TRBV19	TRBD1	TRBJ1-1	NA	CASSTTGRNTEAFF	TGTGCCAGTAGTACGACAGGGAGGAACACTGAAGCTTTCTTT
TRBV7-9	TRBD1	TRBJ1-1	NA	CASSFGDSEVGMAFF	TGTGCCAGCAGCTTTGGGGACAGCGAGGTAGGGATGGCTTTCTTT
TRBV24-1	TRBD1	TRBJ2-2	NA	CATSDEGQDLNTGELFF	TGTGCCACCAGTGACGAGGGACAGGATCTGAACACCGGGGAGCTGTTTTTT
TRBV5-1	TRBD1	TRBJ2-2	NA	CASSLMGQLGNTGELFF	TGCGCCAGCAGCTTGATGGGACAGTTAGGGAACACCGGGGAGCTGTTTTTT
TRBV18	NA	TRBJ1-6	once	CASSPDRWSSYNSPLHF	TGTGCCAGCTCACCGGACAGATGGAGCTCCTATAATTCACCCCTCCACTTT
TRBV7-9	TRBD1	TRBJ1-3	NA	CASSPRGVAGNTIYF	TGTGCCAGCAGCCCCAGGGGGGTAGCTGGAAACACCATATATTTT
TRBV10-3	TRBD1	TRBJ1-5	NA	CAISATGTGGVGNQPQHF	TGTGCCATCAGTGCAACCGGGACAGGGGGGGTCGGCAATCAGCCCCAGCATTTT
TRBV4-2	NA	TRBJ1-3	NA	CASSQEHRVDTIYF	TGTGCCAGCAGCCAAGAGCACCGCGTAGACACCATATATTTT
TRBV5-4	NA	TRBJ1-1	NA	CASRPTGNTEAFF	TGTGCCAGCAGGCCTACAGGGAACACTGAAGCTTTCTTT
TRBV11-2	TRBD1	TRBJ2-7	NA	CASSLRRRGPTYEQYF	TGTGCCAGCAGCTTGAGGCGCAGGGGGCCCACCTACGAGCAGTACTTC
TRBV27	TRBD1	TRBJ1-2	NA	CASSRQGRFSNYGYTF	TGTGCCAGCAGTCGACAGGGGCGGTTTTCTAACTATGGCTACACCTTC
TRBV9	NA	TRBJ1-6	NA	CASSLEGGRDSPLHF	TGTGCCAGCAGCCTCGAAGGGGGTCGGGATTCACCCCTCCACTTT
TRBV5-1	NA	TRBJ2-4	NA	CASSPQLKAKNIQYF	TGCGCCAGCAGCCCACAGCTAAAAGCCAAAAACATTCAGTACTTC
TRBV30	NA	TRBJ2-1	few	CAFQTAEYNEQFF	TGTGCCTTCCAAACAGCGGAGTACAATGAGCAGTTCTTC
TRBV13	TRBD1	TRBJ1-1	NA	CASTLGTGEAFF	TGTGCCAGCACTCTGGGGACAGGAGAAGCTTTCTTT
TRBV6-5	NA	TRBJ2-3	NA	CASSYSIVTTDTQYF	TGTGCCAGCAGTTACTCGATAGTTACCACAGATACGCAGTATTTT
TRBV5-1	TRBD2	TRBJ2-1	NA	CASSSRTSGDEQFF	TGCGCCAGCAGCTCAAGGACTAGCGGGGATGAGCAGTTCTTC
TRBV2	NA	TRBJ1-4	NA	CASSGRVRAEKLFF	TGTGCCAGCAGTGGTAGGGTGCGGGCTGAAAAACTGTTTTTT
TRBV7-8	NA	TRBJ2-7	NA	CASSLAQARGEQYF	TGTGCCAGCAGCTTAGCACAGGCCCGGGGGGAGCAGTACTTC
TRBV4-2	TRBD1	TRBJ2-7	NA	CASSQDPTGTGDYEQYF	TGTGCCAGCAGCCAAGATCCCACCGGGACAGGAGACTACGAGCAGTACTTC
TRBV7-2	TRBD1	TRBJ1-6	NA	CASSLRQGNSPLHF	TGTGCCAGCAGCTTACGACAGGGTAATTCACCCCTCCACTTT
TRBV6-5	TRBD1	TRBJ1-1	NA	CASSSPQGAGEAFF	TGTGCCAGCAGTTCCCCACAGGGGGCAGGCGAAGCTTTCTTT
TRBV11-2	TRBD1	TRBJ1-6	NA	CASSLFGTGVSRMPPLHF	TGTGCCAGCAGCTTATTTGGGACAGGGGTCTCTCGAATGCCACCCCTCCACTTT